The 17 T cell receptor beta chains given below trace back to one sample, sequenced in a study of T cell changes during pregnancy in multiple sclerosis. Produced via immunoSEQ multiplex PCR; TCRdb's table is partial and in-frame only. The table records about 44,000 clones, 85% to 95% of them present only once. Material: peripheral blood. These TCRs come from a female donor with multiple sclerosis, enrolled in a pregnancy study.

Note on this clone: Other DNA sequences within the sample encode an identical CDR3. The rearrangement links TRBV27 to TRBJ2-7, with 9 bases matching TRBD2. Losses at the gene ends were 2 bases for V and 5 bases for J; bases not matched to a gene: 10. The germline V gene has CDR1 MNHEY and CDR2 SMNVEV (reference sequence). The CDR3 loop spans 16 amino acids. The CDR3 protein is CASSLVLAGGPHEQYF. As DNA, the CDR3 is TGTGCCAGCAGTTTAGTCTTGGCGGGAGGGCCCCACGAGCAGTACTTC.

This chain connects TRBV28 to TRBJ2-2; 8 bases fit TRBD1. This CDR3 contains 16 residues. Germline V gives CDR1 MDHEN, CDR2 SYDVKM. J was trimmed by 1 base and V by 1 base; bases with no gene match: 2. The CDR3 here is CASSLLGQGNTGELFF. CDR3 in DNA: TGTGCCAGCAGTTTATTAGGACAGGGGAACACCGGGGAGCTGTTTTTT.

Written as DNA, the CDR3 is TGTGCCAGCAGTCCACTACCTCCGGGGGGCCATCCCACCGCTGAAGCTTTCTTT. It is translated as CASSPLPPGGHPTAEAFF. The chain carries TRBV2 and TRBJ1-1; maybe TRBD1 (6 bases). V was cut by 5 bases and J by 6 bases, with 28 bases left in between. The CDR3 runs 18 residues. Germline CDR1 reads SNHLY; CDR2 reads FYNNEI. Full variable domain (missing parts from reference TRBV2 and TRBJ1-1): EPEVTQTPSHQVTQMGQEVILRCVPISNHLYFYWYRQILGQKVEFLVSFYNNEISEKSEIFDDQFSVERPDGSNFTLKIRSTKLEDSAMYFCASSPLPPGGHPTAEAFFGQGTRLTVV.

The V and J genes are TRBV28 and TRBJ1-2; a possible D gene is TRBD1 (5 bases). V lost 5 bases, J lost 7 bases, and 20 bases lay in between. CDR1 and CDR2 from the germline V gene are MDHEN and SYDVKM. CDR3 length: 15 residues. DNA of the CDR3: TGTGCCAGCAGTCGCCAATGGGGGGTGGGGCTTGGCTACACCTTC. Translation gives CASSRQWGVGLGYTF.

CDR3 DNA: TGTGCCTGGAGTATAGGGGTGTACAATGAGCAGTTCTTC. It specifies CAWSIGVYNEQFF. V and J are TRBV30 and TRBJ2-1, with D possibly matching TRBD1 (5 bases). Germline CDR1 GTSNPN, CDR2 SVGIG (reference sequence). The CDR3 length is 13 residues. Trimming took off 2 bases at V and 4 bases at J, with 9 bases between the two ends.

Regarding this clone: A read error may produce the germline difference seen at one junction end. Distinct nucleotide sequences in the sample also encode this CDR3. The chain employs TRBV6-1 and TRBJ2-1, with TRBD2 identical over 13 bases. Germline CDR1 is MNHNS and CDR2 is SASEGT. This CDR3 has 15 residues. This CDR3 reads CASSRTSGSADEQFF. The CDR3 DNA reads as TGCGCCAGCAGTCGGACTAGCGGGAGCGCGGATGAGCAGTTCTTC.

This clone was seen a single time. The chain recombines TRBV2 with TRBJ2-1; D is perhaps TRBD2 (5 bases). The germline gives CDR1 SNHLY, CDR2 FYNNEI. V gave up 2 bases and J gave up 2 bases, with 10 bases separating them. The CDR3 spans 15 residues. In DNA, the CDR3 is TGTGCCAGCAGTGAATGGGGAGTTGCCTACAATGAGCAGTTCTTC. Translated, it gives CASSEWGVAYNEQFF.

The CDR3 DNA is TGTGCCAGCAGCTTTGAAGGGGTAGAGTATGGCTACACCTTC. Residues: CASSFEGVEYGYTF. The chain is built from TRBV12-1 and TRBJ1-2; the table's TRBD1 call for D was not verified on the DNA. TRBV12-1 is marked as a pseudogene. The CDR3 totals 14 residues.

CDR3 loop: CASSLGIGTANTEAFF. CDR3 bases: TGTGCCAGCAGTTTAGGCATCGGGACGGCGAACACTGAAGCTTTCTTT. The chain links TRBV27 to TRBJ1-1; maybe TRBD1 (5 bases). The CDR3 loop spans 16 amino acids. V was trimmed by 2 bases and J by 1 base, leaving 14 bases between them. CDR1 is MNHEY and CDR2 is SMNVEV in the germline V gene (reference sequence).

A note on this clone: The junction departs from germline at one end; a sequencing error may be responsible. The CDR3 loop reads CAWSVEAGGHLF. CDR3 nucleotides: TGTGCCTGGAGTGTAGAGGCGGGAGGTCACCTCTTC. V gene TRBV30 combines with J gene TRBJ2-1; TRBD2 matches at 8 bases. Germline V gene data show CDR1 as GTSNPN and CDR2 as SVGIG (reference sequence). This CDR3 is built from 12 residues. The variable domain in full, completed from reference TRBV30 and TRBJ2-1, reads SQTIHQWPATLVQPVGSPLSLECTVEGTSNPNLYWYRQAAGRGLQLLFYSVGIGQISSEVPQNLSASRPQDRQFILSSKKLLLSDSGFYLCAWSVEAGGHLFGPGTRLTVL.

The chain carries TRBV6-5 and TRBJ2-7; no definite D call. V was shortened by 8 bases and J by 1 base, with 9 bases between the two germline ends. Germline V gene lookup returns CDR1 MNHEY and CDR2 SVGAGI. The CDR3 covers 12 residues. CDR3 residues: CASGDPSYEQYF. In nucleotides, the CDR3 is TGTGCCAGCGGTGATCCATCCTACGAGCAGTACTTC.

This clone was seen just once. The genes are TRBV10-3 and TRBJ2-7, with 8 bases that match TRBD1. This CDR3 spans 13 amino acids. The germline V gene encodes CDR1 ENHRY and CDR2 SYGVKD. V lost 1 base, J lost 11 bases, and 7 bases stayed unmatched. CDR3: CAISEFAGGREYF. CDR3 nucleotides: TGTGCCATCAGTGAGTTTGCAGGGGGCAGGGAGTACTTC.

This clone was detected only once. This chain connects TRBV7-2 to TRBJ2-7, with 10 positions matching TRBD2. There are 14 residues in the CDR3. CDR1 SGHTA and CDR2 FQGNSA come from the germline V gene. Losses at the gene ends were 1 base for V and 12 bases for J; bases not matched to a gene: 9. CDR3: CASSLGTSGDVPYF. The DNA of the CDR3 is TGTGCCAGCAGCTTAGGCACTAGCGGGGATGTCCCGTACTTC.

The chain has TRBV6-5 and TRBJ2-1, with D tentatively TRBD2 (5 bases). This CDR3 has 14 residues. The germline V gene encodes CDR1 MNHEY and CDR2 SVGAGI. V dropped 5 bases and J dropped 9 bases, with 17 bases sitting between them. This CDR3 is CASSRTVILGEQFF. CDR3 in DNA: TGTGCCAGCAGTCGGACTGTTATTCTTGGTGAGCAGTTCTTC.

The rearrangement uses TRBV4-3 and TRBJ2-5, with 14 nucleotides matching TRBD2. Losses at the gene ends were 1 base for V and 5 bases for J; bases not matched to a gene: 3. In germline, CDR1 is LGHNA, CDR2 YSLEER. The CDR3 runs to 16 residues. CDR3 coding DNA: TGCGCCAGCAGCCAAGGGGGACTAGCGGGAGTGGAGACCCAGTACTTC. It yields the protein CASSQGGLAGVETQYF.

V gene TRBV9 combines with J gene TRBJ2-7, with TRBD1 matching over 7 bases. Germline CDR1 and CDR2: SGDLS and YYNGEE. The CDR3 extends over 14 amino acids. The trim removed 4 bases at V and 2 bases at J, leaving 6 bases unmatched. The CDR3 bases are TGTGCCAGCAGCCCCGACAGGGTTCCCTACGAGCAGTACTTC. The encoded protein is CASSPDRVPYEQYF.

This rearrangement joins TRBV10-3 to TRBJ1-1, with 8 nucleotides matching TRBD1. J gave up 1 base and V 3 bases, and 4 bases lay outside the gene matches. The CDR3 sequence is 15 residues long. Germline-derived CDR1 and CDR2 are ENHRY and SYGVKD. Here the CDR3 DNA reads TGTGCCATCAGTGAAGAAGGGACAGGGAACACTGAAGCTTTCTTT. This translates into CAISEEGTGNTEAFF.